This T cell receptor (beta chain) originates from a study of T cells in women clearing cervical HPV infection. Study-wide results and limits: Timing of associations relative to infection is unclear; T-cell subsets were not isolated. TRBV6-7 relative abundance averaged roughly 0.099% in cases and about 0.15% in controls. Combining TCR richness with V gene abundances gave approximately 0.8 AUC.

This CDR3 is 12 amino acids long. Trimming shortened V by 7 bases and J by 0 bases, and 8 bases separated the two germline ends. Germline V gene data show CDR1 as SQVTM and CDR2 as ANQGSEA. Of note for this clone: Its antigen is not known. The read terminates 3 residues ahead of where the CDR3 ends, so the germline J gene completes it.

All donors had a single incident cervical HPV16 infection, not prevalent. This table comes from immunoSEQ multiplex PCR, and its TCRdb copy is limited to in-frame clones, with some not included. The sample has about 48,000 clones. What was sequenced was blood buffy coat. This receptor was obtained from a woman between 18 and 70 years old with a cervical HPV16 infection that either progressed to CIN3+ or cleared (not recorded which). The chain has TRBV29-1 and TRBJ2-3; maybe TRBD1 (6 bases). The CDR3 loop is CSGGGSTDTQYF. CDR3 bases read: TGCAGCGGAGGGGGTAGCACAGATACG.